Following are 2 T cell receptor beta chains from one sample sequenced in a study of T cells in Graves' hyperthyroidism and ophthalmopathy. Regions amplified from RNA transcripts were the TCR beta CDR3 regions. Researchers ran a first-round RT-PCR on the TCR CDR3 using the HTBI primer set. TCRdb recomputed calls from the multiplex PCR reads with MiXCR, one row per CDR3 protein. There are a few hundred thousand distinct CDR3 sequences in the sample; roughly 13% occur only once, and 34% lies in the top ten. Sequenced: blood. These receptors were obtained from a woman between 40 and 50 years old with Graves' ophthalmopathy.

This clonotype has at least ten counts. This chain links TRBV7-8 with TRBJ1-5, with 7 positions matching TRBD1. Germline loops: CDR1 SGHVS, CDR2 FQNEAQ. The CDR3 contains 16 residues. J lost 3 bases, V lost 4 bases, and 9 bases had no gene match. The CDR3 coding sequence is TGTGCCAGCAGCTACAGGGGATTCGTGAACAATCAGCCCCAGCATTTT. Translated, it gives CASSYRGFVNNQPQHF. Filled out from reference TRBV7-8 and TRBJ1-5, the complete variable domain reads GAGVSQSPRYKVAKRGQDVALRCDPISGHVSLFWYQQALGQGPEFLTYFQNEAQLDKSGLPSDRFFAERPEGSVSTLKIQRTQQEDSAVYLCASSYRGFVNNQPQHFGDGTRLSIL.

This chain connects TRBV5-1 to TRBJ1-1; possible D gene TRBD1, 5 bases. The CDR3 extends over 14 amino acids. The V and J ends lost 6 bases and 2 bases respectively, with 14 bases between them. CDR1 and CDR2 from the germline V gene are SGHRS and YFSETQ. In DNA form, the CDR3 reads TGCGCCAGCAACCCGGACGGGGGAAACACTGAAGCTTTCTTT. This gives the protein CASNPDGGNTEAFF.